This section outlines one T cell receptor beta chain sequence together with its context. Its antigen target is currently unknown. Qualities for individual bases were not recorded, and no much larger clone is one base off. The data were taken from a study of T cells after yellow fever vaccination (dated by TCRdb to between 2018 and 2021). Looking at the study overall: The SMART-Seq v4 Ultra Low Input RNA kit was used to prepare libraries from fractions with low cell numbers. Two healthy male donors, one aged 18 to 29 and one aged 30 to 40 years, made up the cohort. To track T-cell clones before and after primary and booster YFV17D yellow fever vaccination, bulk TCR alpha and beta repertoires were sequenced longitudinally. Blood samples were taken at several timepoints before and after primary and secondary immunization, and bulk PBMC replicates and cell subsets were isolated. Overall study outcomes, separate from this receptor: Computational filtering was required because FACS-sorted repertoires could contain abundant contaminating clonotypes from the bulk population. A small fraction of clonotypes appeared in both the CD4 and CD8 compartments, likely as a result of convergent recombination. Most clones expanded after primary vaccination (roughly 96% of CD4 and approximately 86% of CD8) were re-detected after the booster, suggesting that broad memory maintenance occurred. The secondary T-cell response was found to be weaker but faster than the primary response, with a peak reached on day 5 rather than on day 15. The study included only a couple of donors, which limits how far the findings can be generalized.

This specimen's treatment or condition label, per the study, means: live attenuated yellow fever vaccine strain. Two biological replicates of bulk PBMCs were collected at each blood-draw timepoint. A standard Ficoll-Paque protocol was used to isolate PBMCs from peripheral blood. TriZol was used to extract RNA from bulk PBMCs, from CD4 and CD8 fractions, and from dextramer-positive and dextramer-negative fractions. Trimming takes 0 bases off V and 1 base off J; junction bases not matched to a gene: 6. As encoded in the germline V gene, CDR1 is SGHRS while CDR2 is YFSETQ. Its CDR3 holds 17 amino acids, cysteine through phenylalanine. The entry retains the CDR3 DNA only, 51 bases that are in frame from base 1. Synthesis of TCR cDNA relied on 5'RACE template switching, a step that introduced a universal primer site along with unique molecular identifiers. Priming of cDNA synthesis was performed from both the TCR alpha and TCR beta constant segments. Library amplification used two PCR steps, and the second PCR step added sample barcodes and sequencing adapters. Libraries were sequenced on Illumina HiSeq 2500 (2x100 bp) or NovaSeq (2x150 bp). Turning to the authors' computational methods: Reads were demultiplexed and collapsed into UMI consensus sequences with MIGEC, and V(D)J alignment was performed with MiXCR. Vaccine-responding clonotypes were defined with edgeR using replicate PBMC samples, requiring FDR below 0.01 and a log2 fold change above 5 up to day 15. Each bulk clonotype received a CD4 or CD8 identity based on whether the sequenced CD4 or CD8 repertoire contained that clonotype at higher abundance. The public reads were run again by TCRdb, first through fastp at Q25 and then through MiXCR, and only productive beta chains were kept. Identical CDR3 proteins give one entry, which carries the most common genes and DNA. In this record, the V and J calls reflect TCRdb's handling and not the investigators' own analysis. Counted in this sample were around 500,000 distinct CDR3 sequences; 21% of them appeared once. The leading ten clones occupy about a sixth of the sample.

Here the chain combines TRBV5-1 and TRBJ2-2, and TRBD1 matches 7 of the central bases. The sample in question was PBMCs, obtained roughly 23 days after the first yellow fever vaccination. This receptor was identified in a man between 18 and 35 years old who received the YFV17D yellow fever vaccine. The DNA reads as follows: TGCGCCAGCAGCTTGGGTTCCGGGACAGTGAACACCGGGGAGCTGTTTTTT. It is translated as CASSLGSGTVNTGELFF.